A single sample gave rise to the 23 T cell receptor beta chains below, sequenced in a study of CD8 T cells in ankylosing spondylitis (dated by TCRdb to 2015 to 2018). Library construction relied on 5' RACE. The sequencer listed for this sample is Illumina HiSeq 2500. The public reads were run again by TCRdb, first through fastp at Q25 and then through MiXCR, and only productive beta chains were kept. Each entry merges the rows of one CDR3 protein and shows their most common DNA and genes. The sample table lists 250,000 to 300,000 distinct CDR3 sequences, about 19% of them with a count of one. The ten largest clones take up 7.5% to 9% of the sample. The sample taken for sequencing was blood, either unsorted or a sorted T cell fraction (not recorded which). The receptors originated from a male donor with ankylosing spondylitis or in good health (not recorded which).

This clonotype was counted only a few times. V gene TRBV10-3 combines with J gene TRBJ2-1, with 11 bases lining up with TRBD1. Germline V gene sequence: CDR1 ENHRY, CDR2 SYGVKD. The CDR3 has 15 amino acids. V dropped 1 base and J dropped 6; count of bases not matched to a gene: 2. The CDR3: CAISEWDRGSNEQFF. The CDR3 region has the DNA TGTGCCATCAGTGAGTGGGACAGGGGGTCCAATGAGCAGTTCTTC.

This clonotype was detected ten times or more. The V gene is TRBV10-3, the J gene TRBJ1-3, with D unresolved. CDR3 length: 15 amino acids. Germline V lookup: CDR1 ENHRY, CDR2 SYGVKD. The V gene lost 5 bases and the J gene lost 0 bases, with 11 bases spanning the gap. CDR3 bases: TGTGCCATCAGTACGACCCCCAACTCTGGAAACACCATATATTTT. Translation: CAISTTPNSGNTIYF.

This sequence joins TRBV5-1 and TRBJ1-3; D is perhaps TRBD1 (5 bases). CDR3 length: 14 residues. The ends were cut back, 3 bases at V and 0 bases at J, with 7 bases in the middle. Looked up from germline, CDR1 is SGHRS and CDR2 is YFSETQ. The CDR3 sequence: CASSSGTSGNTIYF. Written as DNA, the CDR3 is TGCGCCAGCAGCTCTGGGACCTCTGGAAACACCATATATTTT. The full variable domain, rest sourced from reference TRBV5-1 and TRBJ1-3, is KAGVTQTPRYLIKTRGQQVTLSCSPISGHRSVSWYQQTPGQGLQFLFEYFSETQRNKGNFPGRFSGRQFSNSRSEMNVSTLELGDSALYLCASSSGTSGNTIYFGEGSWLTVV.

This chain uses TRBV5-5 with TRBJ2-3; 8 nucleotides align to TRBD1. From germline, CDR1 is SGHKS and CDR2 YYEKEE (reference sequence). Trimming cost V 4 bases and J 0 bases; bases outside gene matches: 7. CDR3 length: 16 residues. The CDR3 region has the DNA TGTGCCAGCAGCCACGGACAGGGTACCAGCACAGATACGCAGTATTTT. Protein sequence: CASSHGQGTSTDTQYF.

This clonotype has at least ten counts. The chain's CDR3 is CASSQTTVNTEAFF. The CDR3 DNA follows: TGCGCCAGCAGCCAGACGACTGTGAACACTGAAGCTTTCTTT. The rearrangement uses TRBV5-1 and TRBJ1-1; no clear D gene. The V gene's germline CDR1 is SGHRS and CDR2 YFSETQ. Trimming left V 4 bases short and J 0 bases short, with 10 bases between. The length of the CDR3 is 14 residues.

This clonotype was found a few times. The gene calls are TRBV20-1 and TRBJ2-5; no firm D call. V was shortened by 3 bases and J by 5 bases, with 13 bases between the two germline ends. The CDR3 has 13 residues. Germline lookup yields CDR1 DFQATT and CDR2 SNEGSKA (reference sequence). The CDR3 spells CSASYGALETQYF. The CDR3 coding sequence is TGCAGTGCTAGCTACGGAGCCCTCGAGACCCAGTACTTC.

This clonotype was counted ten times or more. The genes are TRBV12-3 or TRBV12-4 and TRBJ1-6; 8 bases align to TRBD1. Germline trimming cut 2 bases from V and 8 bases from J; bases unmatched to any gene: 5. This CDR3 comprises 15 residues. This CDR3 reads CASSLRQGRDSPLHF. CDR3 DNA sequence: TGTGCCAGCAGTTTAAGACAGGGGAGGGATTCACCCCTCCACTTT.

This clonotype was counted many times. This rearrangement joins TRBV12-3 or TRBV12-4 to TRBJ1-1; 8 bases are shared with TRBD1. With 6 bases clipped from V and 1 base from J, the junction kept 1 base outside the gene matches. CDR3 length equals 13 residues. In DNA form, the CDR3 reads TGTGCCAGCAGAGGGACAGGGAACACTGAAGCTTTCTTT. It is translated as CASRGTGNTEAFF.

The chain joins TRBV20-1 to TRBJ2-2; D is undetermined. V shed 0 bases and J shed 1 base, with 9 bases lying between them. This CDR3 is 15 amino acids long. CDR1 and CDR2 from the germline V gene are DFQATT and SNEGSKA (reference sequence). In nucleotides, the CDR3 is TGCAGTGCTAGAGATGCGGCAGGGAACACCGGGGAGCTGTTTTTT. Its protein is CSARDAAGNTGELFF.

This clonotype occurred a few times. This chain connects TRBV4-2 to TRBJ2-2; unclear D gene. Germline values: CDR1 LGHNA, CDR2 YNFKEQ. This CDR3 comprises 13 residues. V was clipped by 4 bases and J by 6 bases, with 9 bases between them. In nucleotides, the CDR3 is TGTGCCAGCAGCCGCGAGATCCCCGGGGAGCTGTTTTTT. This gives the protein CASSREIPGELFF.

This clonotype was seen many times. The rearrangement uses TRBV20-1 and TRBJ1-4; D gene uncertain. This CDR3 comprises 14 residues. Germline values: CDR1 DFQATT, CDR2 SNEGSKA (reference sequence). The V and J ends lost 3 bases and 4 bases respectively, with 12 bases between them. CDR3 DNA: TGCAGTGCTAGTGCGATAGGATTTAATGAAAAACTGTTTTTT. This sequence encodes CSASAIGFNEKLFF.

This clonotype was counted once. The CDR3 nucleotides read TGCGCCAGCAGCTTGGGGCCCTCTGGAAACACCATATATTTT. Amino acid sequence: CASSLGPSGNTIYF. This rearrangement joins TRBV5-1 to TRBJ1-3; no firm D call. The CDR3 contains 14 residues. Per the germline V gene, CDR1 is SGHRS and CDR2 is YFSETQ. With 0 bases removed from V and 0 bases from J, the gap between germline ends came to 4 bases. Filled out from reference TRBV5-1 and TRBJ1-3, the complete variable domain reads KAGVTQTPRYLIKTRGQQVTLSCSPISGHRSVSWYQQTPGQGLQFLFEYFSETQRNKGNFPGRFSGRQFSNSRSEMNVSTLELGDSALYLCASSLGPSGNTIYFGEGSWLTVV.

This clonotype appeared a few times. The rearrangement links TRBV4-2 to TRBJ1-3; unclear D gene. V gave up 1 base and J gave up 8 bases, with 18 bases separating them. Looked up from germline, CDR1 is LGHNA and CDR2 is YNFKEQ. The CDR3 contains 16 residues. The CDR3 loop is CASSQGTAEMRDTIYF. The CDR3 coding sequence is TGTGCCAGCAGCCAAGGGACCGCAGAAATGCGGGACACCATATATTTT.

Many counts were recorded for this clonotype. The V and J genes are TRBV9 and TRBJ2-2; TRBD2 aligns across 11 bases. The CDR3 runs to 16 residues. Germline loops: CDR1 SGDLS, CDR2 YYNGEE. J gave up 5 bases and V 0 bases, and 3 bases lay outside the gene matches. This CDR3 is CASSVGLAGGTGELFF. The CDR3 DNA follows: TGTGCCAGCAGCGTAGGCCTAGCGGGGGGTACCGGGGAGCTGTTTTTT.

This clonotype was picked up a small number of times. DNA of the CDR3: TGCGCCAGCAGCTTGGGCGGAGTTAATGAAAAACTGTTTTTT. Protein: CASSLGGVNEKLFF. J is TRBJ1-4 and V is TRBV5-1; no reliable D call. The CDR3 runs 14 residues. V lost 0 bases and J 4 bases, leaving 7 bases between the germline ends. Germline CDR1 and CDR2: SGHRS and YFSETQ.

The V gene is TRBV11-2, the J gene TRBJ2-1; tentatively, D is TRBD1 or TRBD2 (5 bases each). The CDR3 sequence is 16 residues long. Germline-derived CDR1 and CDR2 are SGHAT and FQNNGV. V lost 1 base to trimming and J lost 8 bases, with 18 bases between them. In nucleotides, the CDR3 is TGTGCCAGCAGCTTAGGACGGGGCGCGGGTATGGATGAGCAGTTCTTC. Its translation: CASSLGRGAGMDEQFF.

V usage is TRBV11-2 and J usage is TRBJ2-3, with TRBD2 matching 10 bases. The CDR3 spans 16 residues. Germline V gene data show CDR1 as SGHAT and CDR2 as FQNNGV. The junction had 9 bases not matched to a gene; V was cut back by 2 bases and J by 7 bases. The CDR3 reads CASSLTGAGGPNTQYF. CDR3 DNA sequence: TGTGCCAGCAGCTTAACAGGAGCGGGAGGGCCTAATACGCAGTATTTT.

The V gene is TRBV7-2, the J gene TRBJ1-5, with D possibly matching TRBD1 (6 bases). The CDR3 runs to 16 residues. Germline CDR1 is SGHTA and CDR2 is FQGNSA. Trimming took 2 bases from V and 0 from J, leaving 11 bases between them. CDR3 coding DNA: TGTGCCAGCAGCTTATATGACAGGTATAGCAATCAGCCCCAGCATTTT. Protein product: CASSLYDRYSNQPQHF.

V gene TRBV13 combines with J gene TRBJ1-1; possible D gene TRBD1, 6 bases. V lost 3 bases to trimming and J lost 0 bases, with 20 bases between them. The V gene's germline CDR1 is PRHDT and CDR2 FYEKMQ (reference sequence). The CDR3 has 18 residues. CDR3 sequence: CASSFSPPGASMNTEAFF. The CDR3, as DNA: TGTGCCAGCAGCTTCTCCCCCCCAGGGGCCAGTATGAACACTGAAGCTTTCTTT.

The sample holds many counts of this clonotype. V usage is TRBV5-1 and J usage is TRBJ1-2, with D tentatively TRBD1 (5 bases). Between the trimmed V and J ends, which lost 1 base and 4 bases, there was a span of 14 bases. Germline V CDR1 and CDR2: SGHRS, YFSETQ. The CDR3 has 15 amino acids. The CDR3 coding sequence is TGCGCCAGCAGCTTGTCGCTCGGGACGATCTATGGCTACACCTTC. Encoded protein: CASSLSLGTIYGYTF.

This clonotype was counted only a few times. CDR3 loop: CSAQGPGPSYNEQFF. CDR3 in DNA: TGCAGTGCACAAGGCCCAGGGCCCTCCTACAATGAGCAGTTCTTC. The V call is TRBV20-1, the J call TRBJ2-1, with D possibly TRBD1 on 5 matching bases. There are 15 residues in the CDR3. Germline V gene data show CDR1 as DFQATT and CDR2 as SNEGSKA (reference sequence). Trimming pared 6 bases from V and 0 bases from J, leaving 15 bases between.

V and J are TRBV6-4 and TRBJ2-7, with 9 bases matching TRBD2. Looked up from germline, CDR1 is MRHNA and CDR2 is SNTAGT. CDR3 length equals 16 residues. The V and J ends lost 6 bases and 4 bases, in that order; junction bases with no gene match: 13. CDR3 in DNA: TGTGCCAGCAGACGGACTAGCGCCCGTCCTTTTTACGAGCAGTACGTC. Protein: CASRRTSARPFYEQYV.

DNA of the CDR3: TGTGCCACCAGCACCAACGGGAAAACCTATGGCTACACCTTC. This encodes CATSTNGKTYGYTF. The chain couples TRBV15 to TRBJ1-2, with D uncertain. The V end was cut by 4 bases, the J end by 4 bases, with 13 bases between. CDR1 is LNHNV and CDR2 is YYDKDF in the germline V gene (reference sequence). The CDR3 contains 14 residues.